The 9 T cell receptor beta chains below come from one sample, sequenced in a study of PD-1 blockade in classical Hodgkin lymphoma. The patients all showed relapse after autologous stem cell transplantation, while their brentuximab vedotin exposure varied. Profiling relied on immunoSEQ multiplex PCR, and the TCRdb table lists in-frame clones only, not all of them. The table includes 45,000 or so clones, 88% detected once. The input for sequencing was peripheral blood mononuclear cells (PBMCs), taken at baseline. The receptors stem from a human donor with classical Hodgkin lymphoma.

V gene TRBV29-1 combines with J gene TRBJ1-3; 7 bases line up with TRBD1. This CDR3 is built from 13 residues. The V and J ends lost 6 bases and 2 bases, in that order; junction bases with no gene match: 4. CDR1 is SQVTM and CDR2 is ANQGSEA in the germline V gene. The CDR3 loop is CSVGDSAGNTIYF. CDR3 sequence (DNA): TGCAGCGTGGGGGACAGCGCTGGAAACACCATATATTTT.

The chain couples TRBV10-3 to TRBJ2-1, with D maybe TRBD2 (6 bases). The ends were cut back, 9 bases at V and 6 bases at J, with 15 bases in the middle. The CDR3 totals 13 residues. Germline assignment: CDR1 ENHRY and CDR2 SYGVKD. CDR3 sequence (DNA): TGTGCCATTTTTAGCGGCTATGGCAATGAGCAGTTCTTC. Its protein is CAIFSGYGNEQFF.

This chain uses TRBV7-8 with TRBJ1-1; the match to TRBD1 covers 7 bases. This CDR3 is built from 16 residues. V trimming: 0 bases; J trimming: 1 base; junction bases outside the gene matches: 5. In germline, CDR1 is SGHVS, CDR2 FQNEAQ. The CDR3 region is CASSLAGTARNTEAFF. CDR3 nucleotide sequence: TGTGCCAGCAGCTTAGCGGGGACAGCAAGGAACACTGAAGCTTTCTTT.

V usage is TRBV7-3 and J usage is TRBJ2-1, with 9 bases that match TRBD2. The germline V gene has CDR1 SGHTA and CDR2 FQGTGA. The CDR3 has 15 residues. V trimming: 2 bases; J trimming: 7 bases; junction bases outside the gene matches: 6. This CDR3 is CASSLRLAGRNEQFF. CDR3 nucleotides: TGTGCCAGCAGCTTACGGCTAGCGGGAAGGAATGAGCAGTTCTTC. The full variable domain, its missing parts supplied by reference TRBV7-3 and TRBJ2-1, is GAGVSQTPSNKVTEKGKYVELRCDPISGHTALYWYRQSLGQGPEFLIYFQGTGAADDSGLPNDRFFAVRPEGSVSTLKIQRTERGDSAVYLCASSLRLAGRNEQFFGPGTRLTVL.

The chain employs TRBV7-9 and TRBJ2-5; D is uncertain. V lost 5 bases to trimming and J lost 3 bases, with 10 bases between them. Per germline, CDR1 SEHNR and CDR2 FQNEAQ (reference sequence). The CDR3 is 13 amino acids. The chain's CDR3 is CASSPLGEETQYF. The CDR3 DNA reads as TGTGCCAGCAGCCCTCTTGGGGAAGAGACCCAGTACTTC.

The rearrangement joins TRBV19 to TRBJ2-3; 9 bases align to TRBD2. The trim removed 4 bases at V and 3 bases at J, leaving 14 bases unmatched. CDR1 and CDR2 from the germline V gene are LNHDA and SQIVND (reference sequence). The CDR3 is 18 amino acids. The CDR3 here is CASSTPPGLAGSTDTQYF. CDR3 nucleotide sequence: TGTGCCAGTAGTACCCCACCGGGACTAGCAGGGTCGACAGATACGCAGTATTTT.

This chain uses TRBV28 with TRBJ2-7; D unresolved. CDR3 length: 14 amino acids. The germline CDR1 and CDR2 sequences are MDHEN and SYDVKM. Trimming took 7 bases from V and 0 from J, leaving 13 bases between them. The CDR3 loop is CASILGGDSYEQYF. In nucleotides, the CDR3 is TGTGCCAGCATACTGGGTGGGGACTCCTACGAGCAGTACTTC.

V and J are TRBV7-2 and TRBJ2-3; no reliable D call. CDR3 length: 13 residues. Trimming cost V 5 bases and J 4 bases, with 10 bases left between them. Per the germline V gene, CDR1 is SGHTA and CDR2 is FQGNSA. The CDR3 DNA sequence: TGTGCCAGCAGCCCTCTAGTCTCAGATACGCAGTATTTT. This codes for CASSPLVSDTQYF.

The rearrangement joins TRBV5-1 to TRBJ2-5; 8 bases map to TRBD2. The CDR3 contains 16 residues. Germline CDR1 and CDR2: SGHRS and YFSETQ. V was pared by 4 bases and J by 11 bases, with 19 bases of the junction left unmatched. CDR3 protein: CASSPFGERESSEQYF. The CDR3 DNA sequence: TGCGCCAGCAGCCCATTTGGGGAGCGGGAGAGTAGTGAGCAGTACTTC.